The subject of this entry is one T cell receptor beta chain. Germline V gene lookup returns CDR1 MNHNY and CDR2 SVGAGI (reference sequence). V was trimmed by 6 bases and J by 10 bases, leaving 10 bases between them. The CDR3 length is 12 residues. A sample-barcoded 5' primer and a J-beta primer mix were used in a second PCR of about 7 to 12 cycles. TCRdb reanalysed the 5' RACE reads using MiXCR and keeps one entry per CDR3 protein. The sample shows about a million distinct CDR3 sequences, 35% to 40% of them seen only once. The data were taken from a study of blood T cells in healthy people across ages. The amount of total RNA extracted per sample was at least 5.5 micrograms.

This sequence originates from a young man in good health. Sequencing used blood. The chain joins TRBV6-6 to TRBJ1-6, with D maybe TRBD1 (6 bases). CDR3 residues: CASRYRDSPLHF. The CDR3 nucleotides are TGTGCCAGCAGGTACAGGGACTCACCCCTCCACTTT.